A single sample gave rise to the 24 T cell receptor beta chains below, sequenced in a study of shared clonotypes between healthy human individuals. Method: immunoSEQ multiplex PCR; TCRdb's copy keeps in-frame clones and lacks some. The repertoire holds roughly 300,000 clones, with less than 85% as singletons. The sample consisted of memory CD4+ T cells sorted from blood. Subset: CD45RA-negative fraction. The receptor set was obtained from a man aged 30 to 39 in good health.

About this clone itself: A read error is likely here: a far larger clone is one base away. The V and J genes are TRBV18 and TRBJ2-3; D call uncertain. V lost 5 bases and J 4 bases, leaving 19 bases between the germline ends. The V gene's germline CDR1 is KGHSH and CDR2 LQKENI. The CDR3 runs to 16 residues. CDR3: CASSSTLKRVADTQYF. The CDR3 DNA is TGTGCCAGCTCATCCACTCTCAAAAGGGTGGCAGATACGCAGTATTTT.

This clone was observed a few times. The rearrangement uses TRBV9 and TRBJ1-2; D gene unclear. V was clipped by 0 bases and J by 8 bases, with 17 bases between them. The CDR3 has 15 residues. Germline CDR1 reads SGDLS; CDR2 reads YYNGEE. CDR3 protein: CASSVATNYRAGYTF. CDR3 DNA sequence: TGTGCCAGCAGCGTAGCGACCAACTACCGAGCGGGCTACACCTTC.

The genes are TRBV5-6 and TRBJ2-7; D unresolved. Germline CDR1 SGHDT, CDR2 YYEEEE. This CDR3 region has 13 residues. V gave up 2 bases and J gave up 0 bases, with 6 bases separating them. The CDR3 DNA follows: TGTGCCAGCAGCTTAGCCAACTCCTACGAGCAGTACTTC. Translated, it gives CASSLANSYEQYF. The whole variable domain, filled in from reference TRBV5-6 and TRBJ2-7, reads DAGVTQSPTHLIKTRGQQVTLRCSPKSGHDTVSWYQQALGQGPQFIFQYYEEEERQRGNFPDRFSGHQFPNYSSELNVNALLLGDSALYLCASSLANSYEQYFGPGTRLTVT.

The CDR3: CASSLRPPGGGNTGELFF. As DNA, the CDR3 is TGTGCCAGCAGCTTACGACCCCCGGGGGGAGGGAACACCGGGGAGCTGTTTTTT. The chain combines TRBV11-2 with TRBJ2-2; 7 nucleotides align to TRBD2. The V and J ends lost 2 bases and 1 base, in that order; junction bases with no gene match: 10. CDR1 and CDR2 (germline): SGHAT, FQNNGV. This CDR3 contains 18 residues.

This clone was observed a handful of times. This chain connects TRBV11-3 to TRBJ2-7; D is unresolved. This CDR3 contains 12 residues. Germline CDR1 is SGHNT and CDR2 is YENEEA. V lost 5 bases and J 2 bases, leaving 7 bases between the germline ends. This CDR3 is CASSPNTYEQYF. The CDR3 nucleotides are TGTGCCAGCAGCCCCAACACCTACGAGCAGTACTTC.

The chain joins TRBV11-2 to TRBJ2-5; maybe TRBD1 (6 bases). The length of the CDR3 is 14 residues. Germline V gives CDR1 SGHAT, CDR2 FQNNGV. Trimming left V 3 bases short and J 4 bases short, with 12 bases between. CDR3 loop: CASSFDRRRETQYF. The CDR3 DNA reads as TGTGCCAGCAGCTTCGACAGGCGCCGAGAGACCCAGTACTTC.

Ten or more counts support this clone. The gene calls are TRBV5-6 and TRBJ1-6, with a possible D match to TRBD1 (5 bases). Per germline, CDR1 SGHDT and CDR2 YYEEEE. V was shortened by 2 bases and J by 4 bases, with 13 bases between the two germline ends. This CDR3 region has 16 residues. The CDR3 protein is CASSFLQGSYNSPLHF. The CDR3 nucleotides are TGTGCCAGCAGCTTTCTCCAGGGAAGTTATAATTCACCCCTCCACTTT.

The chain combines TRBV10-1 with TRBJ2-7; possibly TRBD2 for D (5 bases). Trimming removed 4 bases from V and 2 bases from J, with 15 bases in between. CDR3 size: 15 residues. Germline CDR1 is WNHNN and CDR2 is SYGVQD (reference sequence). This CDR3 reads CASSGAGGGTYEQYF. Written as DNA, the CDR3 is TGCGCCAGCAGTGGAGCAGGAGGAGGAACCTACGAGCAGTACTTC.

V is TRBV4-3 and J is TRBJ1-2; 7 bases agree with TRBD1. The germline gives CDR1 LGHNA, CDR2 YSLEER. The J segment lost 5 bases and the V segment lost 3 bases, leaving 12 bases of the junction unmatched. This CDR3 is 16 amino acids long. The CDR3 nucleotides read TGCGCCAGCAGCCAGGGGGGGAGACAGGGATGGTATGGCTACACCTTC. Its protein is CASSQGGRQGWYGYTF.

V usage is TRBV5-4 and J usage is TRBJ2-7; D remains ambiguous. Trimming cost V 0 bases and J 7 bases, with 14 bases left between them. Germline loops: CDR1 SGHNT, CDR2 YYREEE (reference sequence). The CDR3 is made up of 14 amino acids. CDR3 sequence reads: CASSLGVHGLEQYF. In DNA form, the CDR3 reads TGTGCCAGCAGCTTGGGCGTCCATGGTTTAGAGCAGTACTTC.

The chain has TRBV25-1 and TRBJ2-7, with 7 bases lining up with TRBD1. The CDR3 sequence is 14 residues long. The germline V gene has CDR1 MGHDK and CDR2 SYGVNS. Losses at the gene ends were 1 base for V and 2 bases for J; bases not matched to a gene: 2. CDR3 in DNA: TGTGCCAGCAGTGAATGGACAGGACCCTACGAGCAGTACTTC. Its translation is CASSEWTGPYEQYF.

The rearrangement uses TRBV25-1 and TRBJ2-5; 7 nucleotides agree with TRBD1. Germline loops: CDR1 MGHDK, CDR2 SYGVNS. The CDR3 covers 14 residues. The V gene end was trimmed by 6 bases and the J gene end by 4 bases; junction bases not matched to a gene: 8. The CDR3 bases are TGTGCCAGCAGAGGGGGCGGACAGGTAGAGACCCAGTACTTC. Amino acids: CASRGGGQVETQYF.

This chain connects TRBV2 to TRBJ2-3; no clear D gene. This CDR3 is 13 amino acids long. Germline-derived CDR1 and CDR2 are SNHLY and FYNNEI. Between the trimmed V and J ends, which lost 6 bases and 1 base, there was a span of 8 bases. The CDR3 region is CASRPPGTDTQYF. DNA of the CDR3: TGTGCCAGCAGGCCCCCCGGCACAGATACGCAGTATTTT. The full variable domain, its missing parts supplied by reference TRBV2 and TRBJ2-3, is EPEVTQTPSHQVTQMGQEVILRCVPISNHLYFYWYRQILGQKVEFLVSFYNNEISEKSEIFDDQFSVERPDGSNFTLKIRSTKLEDSAMYFCASRPPGTDTQYFGPGTRLTVL.

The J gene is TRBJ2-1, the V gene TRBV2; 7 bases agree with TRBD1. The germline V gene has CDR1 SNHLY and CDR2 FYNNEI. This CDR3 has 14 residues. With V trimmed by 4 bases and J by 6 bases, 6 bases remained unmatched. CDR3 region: CASSARTGFNEQFF. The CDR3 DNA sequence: TGTGCCAGCAGTGCTCGGACAGGCTTCAATGAGCAGTTCTTC.

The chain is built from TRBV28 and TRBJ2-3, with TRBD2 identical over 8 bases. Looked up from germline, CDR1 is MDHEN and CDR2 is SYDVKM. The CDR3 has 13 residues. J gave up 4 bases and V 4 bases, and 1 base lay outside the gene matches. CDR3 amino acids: CASSWTSPDTQYF. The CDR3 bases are TGTGCCAGCAGTTGGACTAGCCCAGATACGCAGTATTTT.

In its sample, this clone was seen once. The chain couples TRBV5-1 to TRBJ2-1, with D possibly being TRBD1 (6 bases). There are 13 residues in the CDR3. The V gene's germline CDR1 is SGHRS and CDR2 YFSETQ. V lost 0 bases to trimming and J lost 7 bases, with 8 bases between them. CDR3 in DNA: TGCGCCAGCAGCTTGGTCAGGGGAAATGAGCAGTTCTTC. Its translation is CASSLVRGNEQFF.

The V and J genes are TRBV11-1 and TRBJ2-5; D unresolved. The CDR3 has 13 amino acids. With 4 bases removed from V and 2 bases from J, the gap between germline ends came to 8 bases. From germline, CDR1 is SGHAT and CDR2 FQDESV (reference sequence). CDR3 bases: TGTGCCAGCAGCTCGGACCCTCAAGAGACCCAGTACTTC. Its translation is CASSSDPQETQYF. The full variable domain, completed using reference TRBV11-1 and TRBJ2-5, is EAEVAQSPRYKITEKSQAVAFWCDPISGHATLYWYRQILGQGPELLVQFQDESVVDDSQLPKDRFSAERLKGVDSTLKIQPAELGDSAMYLCASSSDPQETQYFGPGTRLLVL.

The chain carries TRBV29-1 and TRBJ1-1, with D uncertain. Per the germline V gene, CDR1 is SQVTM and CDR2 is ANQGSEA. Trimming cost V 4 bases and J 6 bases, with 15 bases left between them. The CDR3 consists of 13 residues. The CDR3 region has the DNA TGCAGCGTTGTCGTCGGGCCCGGGTCTGAAGCTTTCTTT. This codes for CSVVVGPGSEAFF.

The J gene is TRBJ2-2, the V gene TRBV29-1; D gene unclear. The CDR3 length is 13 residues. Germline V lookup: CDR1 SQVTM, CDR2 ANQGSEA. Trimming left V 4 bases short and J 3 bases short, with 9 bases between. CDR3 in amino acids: CSVVVRYTGELFF. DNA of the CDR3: TGCAGCGTTGTGGTCAGATACACCGGGGAGCTGTTTTTT.

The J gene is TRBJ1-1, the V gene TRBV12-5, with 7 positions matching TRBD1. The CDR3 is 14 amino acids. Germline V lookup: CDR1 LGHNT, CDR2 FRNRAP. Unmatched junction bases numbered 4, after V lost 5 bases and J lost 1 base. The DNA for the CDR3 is TGTGCTAGTGGTACGTACAGGGGGAACACTGAAGCTTTCTTT. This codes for CASGTYRGNTEAFF.

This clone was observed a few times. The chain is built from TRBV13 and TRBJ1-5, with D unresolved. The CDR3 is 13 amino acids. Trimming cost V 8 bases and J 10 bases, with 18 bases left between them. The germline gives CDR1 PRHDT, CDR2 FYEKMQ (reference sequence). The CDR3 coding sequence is TGTGCCAGCCAGCACAGCAACTCGGGACCCCAGCATTTT. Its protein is CASQHSNSGPQHF.

CDR3 sequence: CASSQEKGGFVRETTDTQYF. For the CDR3, the DNA is TGTGCCAGCAGCCAAGAAAAAGGGGGGTTCGTAAGGGAGACAACAGATACGCAGTATTTT. V and J are TRBV14 and TRBJ2-3, with D perhaps TRBD1 or TRBD2 (6 bases each). The V end lost 0 bases, the J end lost 3 bases, and 25 bases lay between the germline ends. This CDR3 contains 20 residues. Germline V gives CDR1 SGHDN, CDR2 FVKESK.

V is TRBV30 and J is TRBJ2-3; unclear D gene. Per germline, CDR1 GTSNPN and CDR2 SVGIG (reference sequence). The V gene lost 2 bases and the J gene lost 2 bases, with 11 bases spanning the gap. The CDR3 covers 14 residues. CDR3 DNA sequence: TGTGCCTGGAGTCTAAAGGACGACACAGATACGCAGTATTTT. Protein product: CAWSLKDDTDTQYF.

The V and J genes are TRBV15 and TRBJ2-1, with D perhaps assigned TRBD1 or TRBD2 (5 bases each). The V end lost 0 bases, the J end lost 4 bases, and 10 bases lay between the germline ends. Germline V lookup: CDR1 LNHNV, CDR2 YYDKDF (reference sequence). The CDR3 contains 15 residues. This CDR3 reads CATSRDIREYNEQFF. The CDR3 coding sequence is TGTGCCACCAGCAGAGATATCAGGGAGTACAATGAGCAGTTCTTC.